What follows are 12 T cell receptor beta chains derived from one specimen sequenced in a study of OX40 agonist ivuxolimab in advanced cancers. TCRdb's copy holds only in-frame clones and misses some; the assay was immunoSEQ multiplex PCR. This repertoire shows 65,000 to 70,000 clones, around 73% found once; its top ten account for over 1.5%. Sequenced here: CD4+ or CD8+ T cells sorted from blood, sampled in a trial of the OX40 agonist ivuxolimab. The receptors here all came from an adult with an advanced solid tumor such as melanoma, head and neck, liver or kidney cancer.

V is TRBV19 and J is TRBJ2-5, with D unclear. Germline loops: CDR1 LNHDA, CDR2 SQIVND (reference sequence). Trimming removed 3 bases from V and 5 bases from J, with 13 bases in between. CDR3 length: 14 amino acids. This CDR3 reads CASSIMGDFETQYF. The CDR3, as DNA: TGTGCCAGTAGTATTATGGGTGATTTCGAGACCCAGTACTTC.

The V and J genes are TRBV19 and TRBJ1-1, with 10 bases matching TRBD1. After removal of 6 bases from V and 3 bases from J, the junction contained 10 bases not matched to a gene. Germline loops: CDR1 LNHDA, CDR2 SQIVND (reference sequence). CDR3 size: 16 residues. The CDR3 DNA reads as TGTGCCAGTAGGGTGGGACAGGGGTTTGGGGACACTGAAGCTTTCTTT. Its protein is CASRVGQGFGDTEAFF.

V and J are TRBV5-1 and TRBJ1-1; D is unclear. CDR3 length: 18 residues. Trimming removed 0 bases from V and 0 bases from J, with 18 bases in between. Germline CDR1 is SGHRS and CDR2 is YFSETQ. The CDR3 here is CASSLEVRGHPMNTEAFF. DNA for the CDR3: TGCGCCAGCAGCTTGGAAGTTCGAGGGCACCCGATGAACACTGAAGCTTTCTTT.

This clone appeared a few times. The CDR3 sequence: CASGGQTSYEQYF. The CDR3 region has the DNA TGCGCCAGCGGAGGACAGACCTCCTACGAGCAGTACTTC. This rearrangement joins TRBV5-1 to TRBJ2-7, with a possible D match to TRBD1 (6 bases). Germline V gene data show CDR1 as SGHRS and CDR2 as YFSETQ. This CDR3 has 13 amino acids. Trimming left V 7 bases short and J 0 bases short, with 11 bases between.

J is TRBJ1-4 and V is TRBV13; the D gene is possibly TRBD1 (5 bases). Looked up from germline, CDR1 is PRHDT and CDR2 is FYEKMQ (reference sequence). This CDR3 spans 13 amino acids. Trimming stripped 2 bases from V and 5 bases from J, with 6 bases between. The CDR3 DNA sequence: TGTGCCAGCAGCTTACAGGGAAATGAAAAACTGTTTTTT. Amino acid sequence: CASSLQGNEKLFF.

The chain employs TRBV20-1 and TRBJ2-5; D gene ambiguous. Germline CDR1 is DFQATT and CDR2 is SNEGSKA (reference sequence). The CDR3 contains 11 residues. Trimming removed 2 bases at V and 4 bases at J, with 5 bases between. CDR3 region: CSARLGETQYF. CDR3 DNA sequence: TGCAGTGCTAGATTGGGAGAGACCCAGTACTTC.

The rearrangement links TRBV5-1 to TRBJ2-7, with 7 nucleotides matching TRBD1. CDR3 length equals 15 residues. Germline loops: CDR1 SGHRS, CDR2 YFSETQ. Germline trimming cut 3 bases from V and 3 bases from J; bases unmatched to any gene: 9. CDR3 sequence (DNA): TGCGCCAGCAGCTCCACAGGGGACCCATACTACGAGCAGTACTTC. Its protein is CASSSTGDPYYEQYF.

The J gene is TRBJ2-5, the V gene TRBV5-1, with TRBD1 matching 8 bases. This CDR3 spans 15 amino acids. Germline trimming cut 0 bases from V and 5 bases from J; bases unmatched to any gene: 6. Per the germline V gene, CDR1 is SGHRS and CDR2 is YFSETQ. The CDR3 region is CASSLAPGGSETQYF. CDR3 in DNA: TGCGCCAGCAGCTTGGCACCAGGGGGCTCGGAGACCCAGTACTTC.

This clone was detected only a few times. The J gene is TRBJ1-2, the V gene TRBV28; D unresolved. The V end was cut by 2 bases, the J end by 0 bases, with 7 bases between. The CDR3 contains 14 residues. CDR1 and CDR2 from the germline V gene are MDHEN and SYDVKM. The CDR3 here is CASSLPASNYGYTF. CDR3 nucleotides: TGTGCCAGCAGTTTACCGGCTTCTAACTATGGCTACACCTTC.

The J gene is TRBJ1-4, the V gene TRBV14, with TRBD1 matching over 7 bases. The ends lost 2 bases at V and 5 bases at J; junction bases unmatched: 11. Germline CDR1 is SGHDN and CDR2 is FVKESK. The length of the CDR3 is 17 residues. Here the CDR3 DNA reads TGTGCCAGCAGCCAACATCTTGGGACAGCCGTCAATGAAAAACTGTTTTTT. It yields the protein CASSQHLGTAVNEKLFF. The full variable domain, rest sourced from reference TRBV14 and TRBJ1-4, is EAGVTQFPSHSVIEKGQTVTLRCDPISGHDNLYWYRRVMGKEIKFLLHFVKESKQDESGMPNNRFLAERTGGTYSTLKVQPAELEDSGVYFCASSQHLGTAVNEKLFFGSGTQLSVL.

V is TRBV7-3 and J is TRBJ2-5, with no clear D. V dropped 5 bases and J dropped 5 bases, with 18 bases sitting between them. Germline V gene lookup returns CDR1 SGHTA and CDR2 FQGTGA. The CDR3 runs 15 residues. This CDR3 is CASSLGPAQLETQYF. The CDR3 nucleotides read TGTGCCAGCAGCCTTGGGCCAGCTCAGCTGGAGACCCAGTACTTC.

This clone was observed a few times. V usage is TRBV5-1 and J usage is TRBJ1-5, with D tentatively TRBD1 (6 bases). The CDR3 consists of 13 residues. Between the trimmed V and J ends, which lost 6 bases and 7 bases, there was a span of 14 bases. The germline CDR1 and CDR2 sequences are SGHRS and YFSETQ. CDR3 DNA: TGCGCCAGCACCTGGGGGGCAACCCAGCCCCAGCATTTT. Protein sequence: CASTWGATQPQHF.